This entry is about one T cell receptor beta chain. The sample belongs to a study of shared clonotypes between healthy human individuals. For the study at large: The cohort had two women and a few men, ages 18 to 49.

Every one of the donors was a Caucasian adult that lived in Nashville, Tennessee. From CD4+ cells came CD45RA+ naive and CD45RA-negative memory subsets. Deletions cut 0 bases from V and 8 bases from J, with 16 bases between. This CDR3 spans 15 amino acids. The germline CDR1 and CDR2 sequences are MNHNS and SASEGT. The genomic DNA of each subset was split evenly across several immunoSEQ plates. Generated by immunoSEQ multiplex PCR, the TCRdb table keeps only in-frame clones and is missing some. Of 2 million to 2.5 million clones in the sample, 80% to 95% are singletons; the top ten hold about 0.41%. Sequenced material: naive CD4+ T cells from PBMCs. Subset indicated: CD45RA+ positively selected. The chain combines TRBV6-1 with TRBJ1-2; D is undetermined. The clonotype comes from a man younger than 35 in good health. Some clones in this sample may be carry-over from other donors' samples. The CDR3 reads CASSEAMGGSGGYTF. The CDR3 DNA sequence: TGTGCCAGCAGTGAAGCGATGGGAGGATCCGGCGGCTACACCTTC.